This paragraph covers one T cell receptor (beta chain) sequence. The antigen remains unidentified. These data belong to a study of blood T cells in healthy people across ages. Study-wide background: With template switching, about one barcoded beta molecule was captured per two T cells.

CDR1 and CDR2 from the germline V gene are LGHNA and YSLEER. Trimming removed 0 bases from V and 8 bases from J, with 16 bases in between. The length of the CDR3 is 15 residues. Overall study results and limits: Expanded clonotype changes were possibly confounded by unknown donor CMV status.

Alongside a J-beta primer mix, a sample-barcoded 5' primer served in a second PCR lasting about 7 to 11 cycles. TCRdb fed the 5' RACE reads into MiXCR, producing one record per CDR3 protein. The sample lists 700,000 to 950,000 distinct CDR3 sequences, roughly 64% occurring once. The rearrangement uses TRBV4-3 and TRBJ1-2; D unresolved. The TCR comes from a man between 25 and 39 years old in good health. The material sequenced was blood. The CDR3 loop is CASSQDRWRREGYTF. Written as DNA, the CDR3 is TGCGCCAGCAGCCAAGATCGGTGGCGGCGTGAGGGCTACACCTTC.